The clone carrying this T cell receptor beta chain was recorded once. Its antigen is currently unknown. This CDR3 is 16 amino acids long. V lost 5 bases to trimming and J lost 6 bases; unmatched junction nucleotides: 8. CDR1 is SEHNR and CDR2 is FQNEAQ in the germline V gene (reference sequence). The data were obtained in a study of blood T cells in healthy people across ages. General study results and limits: Estimated diversity, derived from one million T cells, was regarded as an underestimate. Measured against age, TCR beta diversity per million T cells decreased in a roughly linear manner.

A sample-barcoded 5' primer and a J-beta primer mix were used in a second PCR of roughly 7 to 11 cycles. MiXCR, run by TCRdb on the 5' RACE reads, gives a single entry per CDR3 protein. The sample includes roughly 500,000 distinct CDR3 sequences, 25% to 30% seen only once; the top ten take under 20%. The sample consisted of blood. The TCR comes from a woman in her sixties or seventies in good health. The chain carries TRBV7-9 and TRBJ2-1; 12 bases line up with TRBD2. The DNA of the CDR3 is TGTGCCAGCAGCCCGCCTAGCGGGGGGGCGTTCAATGAGCAGTTCTTC. Protein sequence: CASSPPSGGAFNEQFF. Using reference TRBV7-9 and TRBJ2-1 for the parts outside the CDR3, the full variable domain is DTGVSQNPRHKITKRGQNVTFRCDPISEHNRLYWYRQTLGQGPEFLTYFQNEAQLEKSRLLSDRFSAERPKGSFSTLEIQRTEQGDSAMYLCASSPPSGGAFNEQFFGPGTRLTVL.